Shown below are 2 T cell receptor beta chains from a single sample sequenced in a study of PD-1 blockade in classical Hodgkin lymphoma. The table came from immunoSEQ multiplex PCR; TCRdb's copy has only in-frame clones and leaves some out. Of 130,000 to 150,000 clones listed, about 78% are singletons. Brentuximab vedotin exposure varied, and every patient relapsed after autologous stem cell transplantation. The source was peripheral blood mononuclear cells (PBMCs), collected before the second cycle of nivolumab. These receptors originate from a human donor with classical Hodgkin lymphoma.

V and J are TRBV7-2 and TRBJ2-7; D remains ambiguous. The CDR3 loop spans 12 amino acids. Trimming took 3 bases from V and 7 from J, leaving 10 bases between them. Per the germline V gene, CDR1 is SGHTA and CDR2 is FQGNSA. CDR3 protein: CASSFPPLEQYF. The CDR3 nucleotides are TGTGCCAGCAGCTTCCCCCCCCTGGAGCAGTACTTC.

In this sample, this clone turned up a few times. The sample has other DNA sequences that encode this CDR3 too. This chain joins TRBV19 and TRBJ2-3; TRBD2 might be the D (6 bases). The CDR3 totals 12 residues. Germline V gene sequence: CDR1 LNHDA, CDR2 SQIVND (reference sequence). V was pared by 5 bases and J by 4 bases, with 7 bases between. The CDR3 DNA reads TGTGCCAGTAGTGGAGGGGCAGATACGCAGTATTTT. Amino acids: CASSGGADTQYF. Filled out from reference TRBV19 and TRBJ2-3, the complete variable domain reads DGGITQSPKYLFRKEGQNVTLSCEQNLNHDAMYWYRQDPGQGLRLIYYSQIVNDFQKGDIAEGYSVSREKKESFPLTVTSAQKNPTAFYLCASSGGADTQYFGPGTRLTVL.